These T cell receptor beta chains were read from a single sample in a study of OX40 agonist ivuxolimab in advanced cancers. The protocol was immunoSEQ multiplex PCR, while the TCRdb copy is restricted to in-frame clones and leaves out a portion. The sample includes approximately 25,000 clones, approximately 83% of them seen just once. The sequencing here drew on CD4+ or CD8+ T cells sorted from blood, taken in a trial of the OX40 agonist ivuxolimab. The origin of the receptors is an adult with an advanced solid tumor such as melanoma, head and neck, liver or kidney cancer. The CDR3 runs from the conserved cysteine through the conserved F or W. A D gene is named only where the DNA matches it firmly. Not every row has a clone size; where given, it reads once, few, many or a size class.

TRBJ2-7 | . | . | TRBV6-1 | CASRRGGQGPYEQYF | TGTGCCAGCAGACGGGGGGGACAGGGACCCTACGAGCAGTACTTC
TRBJ2-5 | . | . | TRBV6-1 | CASSEVGTQYF | TGTGCCAGCAGTGAAGTGGGGACCCAGTACTTC
TRBJ2-3 | . | . | TRBV4-1 | CASSQVEGEADTQYF | TGCGCCAGCAGCCAAGTGGAAGGGGAGGCGGATACGCAGTATTTT
TRBJ2-7 | . | . | TRBV27 | CASRFLGSYEQYF | TGTGCCAGCAGATTCCTCGGATCTTACGAGCAGTACTTC
TRBJ2-1 | TRBD2 | . | TRBV7-6 | CASSEGGGYSYNEQFF | TGTGCCAGCAGCGAAGGCGGGGGGTACTCCTACAATGAGCAGTTCTTC
TRBJ2-1 | . | . | TRBV5-4 | CASSLGGWSPPFNEQFF | TGTGCCAGCAGCCTGGGGGGTTGGAGCCCCCCTTTCAATGAGCAGTTCTTC
TRBJ2-7 | . | few | TRBV11-2 | CASSLSSYEQYF | TGTGCCAGCAGCTTGTCCAGCTACGAGCAGTACTTC
TRBJ1-2 | . | . | TRBV14 | CASSQPGSAFYGYTF | TGTGCCAGCAGCCAACCCGGGTCGGCATTCTATGGCTACACCTTC
TRBJ1-4 | TRBD1 | . | TRBV27 | CASSLIGQGGEKLFF | TGTGCCAGCAGTTTAATCGGACAGGGCGGTGAAAAACTGTTTTTT
TRBJ2-7 | TRBD1 | . | TRBV7-9 | CASTDNRDRALYEQYF | TGTGCCAGCACCGACAACCGGGACAGGGCCCTCTACGAGCAGTACTTC
TRBJ2-3 | TRBD2 | . | TRBV6-1 | CASRVLAGDTDTQYF | TGTGCCAGCAGGGTATTAGCGGGGGACACAGATACGCAGTATTTT
TRBJ2-3 | . | . | TRBV10-1 | CASSAGGDTQYF | TGCGCCAGCAGTGCCGGTGGGGATACGCAGTATTTT
TRBJ2-7 | TRBD1 | . | TRBV29-1 | CSAPGQGAHEQYF | TGCAGCGCCCCGGGACAGGGGGCCCACGAGCAGTACTTC
TRBJ2-2 | . | . | TRBV18 | CASSPPVGDLTGELFF | TGTGCCAGCTCACCACCGGTCGGGGACCTCACCGGGGAGCTGTTTTTT
TRBJ1-1 | . | . | TRBV5-6 | CASSQGWNTEAFF | TGTGCCAGCAGCCAAGGATGGAACACTGAAGCTTTCTTT
TRBJ2-3 | . | . | TRBV25-1 | CASSEYGTDTQYF | TGTGCCAGCAGTGAATATGGGACAGATACGCAGTATTTT
TRBJ2-2 | TRBD2 | few | TRBV30 | CAWSVLAGTGELFF | TGTGCCTGGAGTGTACTAGCGGGTACCGGGGAGCTGTTTTTT
TRBJ1-1 | . | . | TRBV27 | CASIVLRGTEAFF | TGTGCCAGCATCGTTCTCAGGGGCACTGAAGCTTTCTTT
TRBJ2-3 | TRBD2 | once | TRBV14 | CASSTGRMGGDTQYF | TGTGCCAGCAGCACTGGACGGATGGGGGGGGATACGCAGTATTTT
TRBJ2-7 | . | . | TRBV4-2 | CASSQDPGLSYEQYF | TGTGCCAGCAGCCAAGATCCGGGACTCTCCTACGAGCAGTACTTC
TRBJ2-3 | TRBD2 | . | TRBV27 | CASSPGLAGHTQYF | TGTGCCAGCAGTCCCGGACTAGCGGGGCATACGCAGTATTTT
TRBJ2-1 | . | once | TRBV6-6 | CASGESNEQFF | TGTGCCAGTGGGGAAAGTAATGAGCAGTTCTTC
TRBJ2-7 | TRBD1 | once | TRBV4-2 | CASSQEGTGYEQYF | TGTGCCAGCAGCCAAGAGGGGACAGGGTACGAGCAGTACTTC
TRBJ2-3 | . | . | TRBV19 | CASGNAVADTQYF | TGTGCCAGTGGCAACGCGGTAGCAGATACGCAGTATTTT
TRBJ1-1 | . | . | TRBV10-3 | CAISEGLGTEAFF | TGTGCCATCAGTGAGGGGTTAGGGACTGAAGCTTTCTTT
TRBJ2-5 | TRBD1 | . | TRBV5-8 | CASSDGTVQETQYF | TGTGCCAGCAGCGACGGGACAGTTCAAGAGACCCAGTACTTC
TRBJ1-1 | . | medium-sized | TRBV27 | CASSLGGREAFF | TGTGCCAGCAGTTTGGGCGGAAGGGAAGCTTTCTTT
TRBJ1-2 | TRBD1 | . | TRBV10-3 | CAISEMTGERGYTF | TGTGCCATCAGTGAGATGACAGGGGAGAGGGGCTACACCTTC
TRBJ2-7 | . | . | TRBV7-8 | CASSSLVFELQQYF | TGTGCCAGCAGCTCATTGGTGTTTGAGCTTCAGCAGTACTTC
TRBJ1-1 | TRBD1 | . | TRBV29-1 | CSANTGGIAEAFF | TGCAGCGCAAACACAGGGGGCATCGCTGAAGCTTTCTTT
TRBJ2-3 | TRBD2 | . | TRBV4-1 | CASSQDYRGLVGNTDTQYF | TGCGCCAGCAGCCAAGATTACCGGGGACTAGTCGGGAACACAGATACGCAGTATTTT
TRBJ2-5 | . | . | TRBV4-1 | CASSQDRSGGQYF | TGCGCCAGCAGCCAAGATAGGTCGGGCGGGCAGTACTTC
TRBJ1-2 | . | once | TRBV25-1 | CASSVVEHYGYTF | TGTGCCAGCAGTGTCGTGGAGCACTATGGCTACACCTTC
TRBJ2-2 | TRBD1 | . | TRBV19 | CASKKTGEGTGELFF | TGTGCCAGTAAAAAGACAGGGGAAGGTACCGGGGAGCTGTTTTTT
TRBJ1-2 | . | . | TRBV9 | CASSQDGPSYTF | TGTGCCAGCAGCCAAGACGGCCCTAGCTACACCTTC
TRBJ2-5 | TRBD2 | . | TRBV5-1 | CASSSPGLAGDGAYQETQYF | TGCGCCAGCAGCTCACCGGGACTAGCGGGAGACGGGGCGTACCAAGAGACCCAGTACTTC
TRBJ1-1 | TRBD1 | . | TRBV7-9 | CASSTGTAGTEAFF | TGTGCCAGCAGCACCGGGACAGCGGGCACTGAAGCTTTCTTT
TRBJ2-5 | . | . | TRBV5-8 | CASSLLGLWETQYF | TGTGCCAGCAGCTTGCTAGGACTTTGGGAGACCCAGTACTTC
TRBJ2-7 | . | . | TRBV6-1 | CASSDILRADEQYF | TGTGCCAGCAGTGATATTTTGAGGGCTGACGAGCAGTACTTC
TRBJ2-7 | . | . | TRBV27 | CASSLGQSYEQYF | TGTGCCAGCAGTTTAGGCCAATCCTACGAGCAGTACTTC
TRBJ2-2 | . | . | TRBV7-8 | CASSVLLSTGELFF | TGTGCCAGCAGCGTTTTACTTAGCACCGGGGAGCTGTTTTTT
TRBJ1-1 | . | . | TRBV5-1 | CASSSPGGGTEAFF | TGCGCCAGCAGCTCCCCCGGGGGGGGCACTGAAGCTTTCTTT
TRBJ1-3 | . | . | TRBV18 | CASSPDRTGNTIYF | TGTGCCAGCTCACCGGACAGAACTGGAAACACCATATATTTT
TRBJ2-3 | TRBD2 | once | TRBV5-1 | CASSFSGGSTDTQYF | TGCGCCAGCAGCTTCAGCGGGGGGAGCACAGATACGCAGTATTTT
TRBJ2-1 | TRBD2 | . | TRBV9 | CASSGWELAGGNEQFF | TGTGCCAGCAGCGGGTGGGAGTTAGCGGGGGGCAATGAGCAGTTCTTC
TRBJ1-2 | . | . | TRBV27 | CASSPWGAYGYTF | TGTGCCAGCAGCCCTTGGGGGGCGTATGGCTACACCTTC
TRBJ1-1 | . | . | TRBV4-1 | CASSPRVGGDTEAFF | TGCGCCAGCAGCCCCAGGGTGGGGGGGGACACTGAAGCTTTCTTT
TRBJ2-7 | . | . | TRBV19 | CASSIGGGQYEQYF | TGTGCCAGTAGTATCGGGGGAGGCCAGTACGAGCAGTACTTC